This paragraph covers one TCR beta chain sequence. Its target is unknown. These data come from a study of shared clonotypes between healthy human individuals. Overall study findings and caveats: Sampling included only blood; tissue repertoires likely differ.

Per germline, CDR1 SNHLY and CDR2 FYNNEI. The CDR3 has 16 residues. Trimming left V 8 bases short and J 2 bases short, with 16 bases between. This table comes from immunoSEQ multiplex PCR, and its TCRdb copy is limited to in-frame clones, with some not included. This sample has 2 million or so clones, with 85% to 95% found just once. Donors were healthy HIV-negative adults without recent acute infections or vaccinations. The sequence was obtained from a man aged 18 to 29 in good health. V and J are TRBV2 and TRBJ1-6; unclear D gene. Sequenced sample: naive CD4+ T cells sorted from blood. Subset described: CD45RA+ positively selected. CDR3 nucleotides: TGTGCCAGCCACGGAGCCCTCGTCGCCTATAATTCACCCCTCCACTTT. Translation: CASHGALVAYNSPLHF.